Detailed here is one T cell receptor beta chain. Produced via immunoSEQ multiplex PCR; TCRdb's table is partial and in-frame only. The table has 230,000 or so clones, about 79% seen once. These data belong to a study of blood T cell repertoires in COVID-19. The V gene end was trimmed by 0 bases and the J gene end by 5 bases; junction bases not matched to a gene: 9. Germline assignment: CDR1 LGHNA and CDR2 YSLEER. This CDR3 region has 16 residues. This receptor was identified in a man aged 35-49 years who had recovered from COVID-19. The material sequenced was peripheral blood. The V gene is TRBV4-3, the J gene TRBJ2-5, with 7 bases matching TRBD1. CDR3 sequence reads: CASSQDLRQDRETQYF. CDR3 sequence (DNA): TGCGCCAGCAGCCAAGATCTGAGGCAGGACAGGGAGACCCAGTACTTC.